This TCR beta chain stems from a study of identifying expanded T cells in peripheral blood (dated by TCRdb to the late 2010s). A note on the overall study: Technical replicates were generated by sequencing separate aliquots of the same genomic DNA pool, with four replicates compared pairwise.

This clone occurred a few times. Its recognized antigen is unknown. Per-base qualities were not stored, and no clone one base away is much larger. V and J lose 4 bases and 1 base, and a span of 13 bases separates them. In the germline V gene (reference sequence), CDR1 corresponds to WNHNN and CDR2 to SYGVQD. The CDR3, from cysteine to phenylalanine, totals 15 residues. The read is trimmed to its CDR3 DNA, 45 bases read in frame from base 1. The immunoSEQ Assay, which uses bias-controlled multiplex PCR amplification of genomic DNA, was used to profile TCRbeta CDR3 regions. The authors processed their data as follows. The absolute abundance of each unique TCRbeta CDR3 region was quantified after sequences were collapsed and filtered. Differential abundance was assessed using a binomial (Fisher-equivalent) model and a beta-binomial model in which time-dependent variance fitted from healthy donors was added. Clones with fewer than 5 combined templates were removed, and a clone was called differentially abundant if the clone's Benjamini-Hochberg FDR was below 0.01. Using the form v = (b*log(k)+a)^2, the beta-binomial variance was modeled as a function of the total template count across the two samples. This is the immuneACCESS table as TCRdb keeps it, with only in-frame sequences that have V and J called. A part of the clones is gone; compared with another copy, unresolved V genes explain less than half, and the rest is unexplained. For V, J and clone size, that table is used; D and trimming come from the DNA. For this sample there are roughly 90,000 clones; roughly 84% appear just once. The top ten clones comprise less than 5% of the sample.

No immune events, such as infections, were documented for the healthy donors during the collection period. To calibrate time-dependent variance in a beta-binomial model of T-cell clone differential abundance, blood repertoires from healthy donors were used as a training cohort. The training cohort comprised roughly ten healthy donors, 3 female and 7 male. An age range of about 29 to 65 years, with an average of 43 years, was recorded for the donors. Obtained from a commercial supplier, whole blood was collected from each healthy donor at three time points set around 2 weeks apart. Genomic DNA was extracted from unsorted whole blood for immunosequencing. Study-level results and caveats: The authors expected that biological variance in healthy repertoires might rise further over much longer intervals, such as months to years. Variance in clone template counts between approximately two-week samples significantly increased with total template count across all healthy donors. Across all healthy-donor time intervals, the beta-binomial model significantly cut both the number of clones called differentially abundant and the false-positive rate. Approximately 1.2 differentially abundant clones were flagged by the binomial model between technical replicates, whereas about 16 and 19 were flagged over two weeks and four weeks, respectively.

This TCR came from a person between 18 and 75 years old in good health. Sequencing used blood. The chain is made from TRBV10-1 and TRBJ1-1; a tentative D match to TRBD1 spans 5 bases. The nucleotides read TGCGCCAGCAGTGTATGTAGGGACGGGAACACTGAAGCTTTCTTT. This yields the protein CASSVCRDGNTEAFF.